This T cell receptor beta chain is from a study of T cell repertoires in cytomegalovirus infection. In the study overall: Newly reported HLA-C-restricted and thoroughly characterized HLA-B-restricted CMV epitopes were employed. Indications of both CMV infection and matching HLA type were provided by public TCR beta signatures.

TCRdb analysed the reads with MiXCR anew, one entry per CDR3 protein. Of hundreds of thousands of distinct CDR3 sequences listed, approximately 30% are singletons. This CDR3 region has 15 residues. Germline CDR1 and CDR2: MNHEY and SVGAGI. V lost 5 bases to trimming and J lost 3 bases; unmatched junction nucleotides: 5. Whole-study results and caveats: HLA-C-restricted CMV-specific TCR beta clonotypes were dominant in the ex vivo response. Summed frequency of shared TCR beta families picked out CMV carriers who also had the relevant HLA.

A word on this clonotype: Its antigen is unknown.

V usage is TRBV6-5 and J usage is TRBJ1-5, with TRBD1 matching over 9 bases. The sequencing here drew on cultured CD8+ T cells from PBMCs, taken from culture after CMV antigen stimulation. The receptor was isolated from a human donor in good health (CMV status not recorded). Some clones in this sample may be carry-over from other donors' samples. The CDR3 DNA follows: TGTGCCAGCAGTCAGACAGGGGGATTCAATCAGCCCCAGCATTTT. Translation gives CASSQTGGFNQPQHF.